Included here is one TCR beta chain sequence, with context. A single base separates this from a much larger clone, so it may be a read error. Per the germline V gene, CDR1 is SSHAT and CDR2 is FNYEAQ (reference sequence). The CDR3 totals 15 residues. The sample belongs to a study of Graves' ophthalmopathy and Graves' hyperthyroidism. Using RNA transcripts, the TCR beta CDR3 regions were amplified. HTBI-primed first-round RT-PCR preceded second-round multiplex PCR. TCRdb processed the multiplex PCR reads anew with MiXCR; each CDR3 protein has one entry. The repertoire has 600,000 to 700,000 distinct CDR3 sequences, more than 40% of them found once; the top ten carry about 3.3%.

Sequenced sample: peripheral blood. The rearrangement uses TRBV7-7 and TRBJ2-2; the D gene could be TRBD1 or TRBD2 (6 bases each). The origin of this receptor is an adult man with Graves' ophthalmopathy. The CDR3 bases are TGTGCTAGCGGCTCCTCGTTGCAGGGGCGCGGGGAGCTGTTTTTT. This codes for CASGSSLQGRGELFF.